The clone carrying this TCR beta chain has only one observation. The antigen remains undetermined. The data are from a study of blood T cells in healthy people across ages. Study-wide points: Naive T cell percentage showed a strong correlation with TCR beta diversity.

For the second PCR, which ran for 7 to 11 cycles, a sample-barcoded 5' primer and a J-beta primer mix were used. MiXCR, run by TCRdb on the 5' RACE reads, gives a single entry per CDR3 protein. The top ten hold 4% of the sample, which has roughly 1.5 million distinct CDR3 sequences, approximately 43% seen once. The donors, healthy Caucasians from Russia, were aged about 6 to 95. Every sample had a minimum of 6 million PBMCs isolated. The CDR3 extends over 16 amino acids. Germline-derived CDR1 and CDR2 are SGHVS and FNYEAQ. V gave up 4 bases and J gave up 4 bases; unmatched junction bases: 11. This sequence was found in a woman younger than 35 in good health. The chain has TRBV7-6 and TRBJ2-3; the match to TRBD2 covers 7 bases. Sequencing was done on a sample of blood. The CDR3: CASSSTIAGLADTQYF. CDR3 DNA sequence: TGTGCCAGCAGCTCAACCATAGCGGGTCTGGCAGATACGCAGTATTTT.